One sample yielded the 27 T cell receptor beta chains listed below, sequenced in a study of T-cell memory formation after mild COVID-19. TCRdb reprocessed the 5' RACE reads with MiXCR, giving one entry per CDR3 protein. Among 300,000 to 350,000 distinct CDR3 sequences listed, roughly an eighth were seen once. Sequenced input: PBMCs or a T cell subset sorted from them (not recorded which). The receptors derive from a man between 18 and 29 years old who had mild COVID-19 (a few samples of this study predate the infection). Cell type and time point are not known.

A few counts support this clonotype. The chain combines TRBV6-2 or TRBV6-3 with TRBJ1-1; no clear D gene. This CDR3 is built from 15 residues. V lost 0 bases to trimming and J lost 3 bases, with 11 bases between them. CDR1 and CDR2 from the germline V gene are MNHEY and SVGEGT. The CDR3 sequence is CASSYSLDRYTEAFF. As DNA, the CDR3 is TGTGCCAGCAGTTACTCCTTGGACCGCTACACTGAAGCTTTCTTT.

This clonotype has more than one count but fewer than ten. J is TRBJ2-4 and V is TRBV6-2 or TRBV6-3, with D unresolved. Trimming stripped 5 bases from V and 0 bases from J, with 8 bases between. Germline V gene lookup returns CDR1 MNHEY and CDR2 SVGEGT. The CDR3 consists of 14 residues. The CDR3 is CASSGHLAKNIQYF. The CDR3, as DNA: TGTGCCAGCAGTGGTCACCTAGCCAAAAACATTCAGTACTTC.

V gene TRBV12-3 or TRBV12-4 combines with J gene TRBJ1-3, with D possibly matching TRBD1 (6 bases). This CDR3 is built from 15 residues. With 7 bases removed from V and 4 bases from J, the gap between germline ends came to 17 bases. CDR3 DNA sequence: TGTGCCAGCACCTGGGCAGGGGCTCTAGGAAACACCATATATTTT. This gives the protein CASTWAGALGNTIYF.

This clonotype was observed at least ten times. The chain is built from TRBV5-1 and TRBJ2-1; weak D call: TRBD2 (5 bases). In germline, CDR1 is SGHRS, CDR2 YFSETQ. Trimming stripped 0 bases from V and 3 bases from J, with 10 bases between. CDR3 length equals 15 residues. The CDR3 sequence is CASSLEASYYNEQFF. The CDR3 DNA reads TGCGCCAGCAGCTTGGAGGCTAGCTACTACAATGAGCAGTTCTTC.

The V and J genes are TRBV12-3 or TRBV12-4 and TRBJ1-5; D unresolved. CDR3 size: 16 residues. Trimming pared 1 base from V and 3 bases from J, leaving 13 bases between. CDR3 DNA: TGTGCCAGCAGTTTAGGATCGGGGATTTACAATCAGCCCCAGCATTTT. Translation gives CASSLGSGIYNQPQHF.

To note about this clonotype: A much larger clone differs by one base, so this may be a read error. The chain links TRBV12-3 or TRBV12-4 to TRBJ1-6; D ambiguous. The CDR3 is 14 amino acids. V lost 1 base and J lost 9, with 10 bases in between. CDR3: CASSLGALISPLHF. In DNA form, the CDR3 reads TGTGCCAGCAGTTTAGGGGCCCTAATTTCACCCCTCCACTTT.

For this clonotype: Being one base from a much bigger clone, this may be a read error. J is TRBJ2-1 and V is TRBV5-1; D is unresolved. V was shortened by 3 bases and J by 0 bases, with 13 bases between the two germline ends. CDR3 length: 16 amino acids. Per germline, CDR1 SGHRS and CDR2 YFSETQ. The CDR3 protein is CASSSLCRGSYNEQFF. CDR3 nucleotides: TGCGCCAGCAGCTCCCTTTGCCGAGGCTCCTACAATGAGCAGTTCTTC.

This clonotype was seen only a few times. The chain recombines TRBV5-1 with TRBJ1-2; D gene ambiguous. Per the germline V gene, CDR1 is SGHRS and CDR2 is YFSETQ. The CDR3 has 14 amino acids. Trimming took 3 bases from V and 2 from J, leaving 11 bases between them. CDR3 loop: CASSSDGNNYGYTF. CDR3 in DNA: TGCGCCAGCAGCTCCGACGGTAACAACTATGGCTACACCTTC. The whole variable domain, remainder taken from reference TRBV5-1 and TRBJ1-2, is KAGVTQTPRYLIKTRGQQVTLSCSPISGHRSVSWYQQTPGQGLQFLFEYFSETQRNKGNFPGRFSGRQFSNSRSEMNVSTLELGDSALYLCASSSDGNNYGYTFGSGTRLTVV.

This clonotype has only a few counts. This chain connects TRBV13 to TRBJ2-3, with D perhaps matching TRBD1 or TRBD2 (5 bases each). CDR3 length: 15 residues. The germline gives CDR1 PRHDT, CDR2 FYEKMQ (reference sequence). Trimming cost V 5 bases and J 0 bases, with 12 bases left between them. Here the CDR3 DNA reads TGTGCCAGCAGCCTCCGGGGCGGGAGCACAGATACGCAGTATTTT. Residues: CASSLRGGSTDTQYF.

The chain recombines TRBV6-6 with TRBJ1-2; D is unclear. Germline V CDR1 and CDR2: MNHNY, SVGAGI (reference sequence). This CDR3 is built from 15 residues. V lost 2 bases to trimming and J lost 3 bases, with 13 bases between them. In nucleotides, the CDR3 is TGTGCCAGCAGTTACGCATCCTCCTGGGACTATGGCTACACCTTC. This translates into CASSYASSWDYGYTF.

This clonotype was observed a handful of times. The chain carries TRBV20-1 and TRBJ2-5; D perhaps matches TRBD2 (5 bases). The CDR3 covers 13 residues. Germline-derived CDR1 and CDR2 are DFQATT and SNEGSKA (reference sequence). V shed 4 bases and J shed 4 bases, with 13 bases lying between them. The CDR3 protein is CSATMGRGETQYF. The CDR3 coding sequence is TGCAGTGCTACTATGGGGAGAGGAGAGACCCAGTACTTC.

This clonotype has ten or more counts. V and J are TRBV2 and TRBJ2-5; D call uncertain. The CDR3 contains 13 residues. Germline CDR1 SNHLY, CDR2 FYNNEI. The V end was cut by 1 base, the J end by 1 base, with 4 bases between. This CDR3 is CASSEVSQETQYF. The CDR3 nucleotides are TGTGCCAGCAGTGAAGTCTCCCAAGAGACCCAGTACTTC. The full variable domain, completed using reference TRBV2 and TRBJ2-5, is EPEVTQTPSHQVTQMGQEVILRCVPISNHLYFYWYRQILGQKVEFLVSFYNNEISEKSEIFDDQFSVERPDGSNFTLKIRSTKLEDSAMYFCASSEVSQETQYFGPGTRLLVL.

The chain couples TRBV4-3 to TRBJ2-1; TRBD2 agrees at 10 bases. V gave up 1 base and J gave up 0 bases; unmatched junction bases: 0. Germline assignment: CDR1 LGHNA and CDR2 YSLEER. The CDR3 contains 16 residues. Here the CDR3 DNA reads TGCGCCAGCAGCCAAGCTAGCGGGAGCTCCTACAATGAGCAGTTCTTC. Its translation: CASSQASGSSYNEQFF.

The table lists this clonotype with many counts. The rearrangement links TRBV12-3 or TRBV12-4 to TRBJ1-4; tentatively, D is TRBD1 (6 bases). Trimming pared 6 bases from V and 4 bases from J, leaving 12 bases between. This CDR3 contains 14 residues. The CDR3 bases are TGTGCCAGCAGCCCCGGACAGATTAATGAAAAACTGTTTTTT. It specifies CASSPGQINEKLFF.

This clonotype was observed at least ten times. The rearrangement links TRBV12-3 or TRBV12-4 to TRBJ2-1; possibly TRBD1 for D (5 bases). The CDR3 spans 14 residues. V lost 1 base and J 6 bases, leaving 10 bases between the germline ends. CDR3 protein: CASSLELDSNEQFF. The CDR3 region has the DNA TGTGCCAGCAGTTTAGAGCTAGACAGCAATGAGCAGTTCTTC.

The rearrangement links TRBV6-2 or TRBV6-3 to TRBJ1-1; TRBD1 matches 8 bases. The trim removed 7 bases at V and 9 bases at J, leaving 10 bases unmatched. Germline CDR1 MNHEY, CDR2 SVGEGT. The CDR3 covers 13 residues. CDR3 DNA: TGTGCCAGCACCTCCTCGGACAGGGATCAAGCTTTCTTT. This gives the protein CASTSSDRDQAFF.

In DNA, the CDR3 is TGCGCCAGCAGCCAAGTAGGGGGGCTAAGCAATCAGCCCCAGCATTTT. This sequence encodes CASSQVGGLSNQPQHF. The chain is built from TRBV4-1 and TRBJ1-5; tentative D call: TRBD1 (6 bases). The CDR3 spans 16 residues. Germline values: CDR1 MGHRA, CDR2 YSYEKL. V was pared by 1 base and J by 1 base, with 11 bases between.

The table lists this clonotype with a few counts. This rearrangement joins TRBV18 to TRBJ2-7; D is uncertain. Germline V gene data show CDR1 as KGHSH and CDR2 as LQKENI. Trimming stripped 3 bases from V and 0 bases from J, with 15 bases between. CDR3 length: 16 amino acids. The CDR3 bases are TGTGCCAGCTCACCGCCCCACAGATCAGACTCCTACGAGCAGTACTTC. It yields the protein CASSPPHRSDSYEQYF.

This clonotype was found a few times. The chain combines TRBV4-1 with TRBJ2-1, with D unresolved. Trimming shortened V by 4 bases and J by 9 bases, and 13 bases separated the two germline ends. The CDR3 totals 13 residues. Per germline, CDR1 MGHRA and CDR2 YSYEKL. The CDR3 nucleotides read TGCGCCAGCAGCCGGAAAAGCCGAGCTGAGCAGTTCTTC. This gives the protein CASSRKSRAEQFF.

At least ten counts were recorded for this clonotype. The CDR3 nucleotides read TGTGCCAGCAGTTATGGGGGTGGGACTGAAGCTTTCTTT. Translating gives CASSYGGGTEAFF. The V and J genes are TRBV6-5 and TRBJ1-1; the D gene is possibly TRBD1 (5 bases). This CDR3 contains 13 residues. V was trimmed by 3 bases and J by 5 bases, leaving 10 bases between them. Germline V gene sequence: CDR1 MNHEY, CDR2 SVGAGI.

The V call is TRBV27, the J call TRBJ2-1, with D perhaps given as TRBD1 or TRBD2 (6 bases each). The CDR3 extends over 14 amino acids. Trimming removed 6 bases at V and 6 bases at J, with 15 bases between. Germline loops: CDR1 MNHEY, CDR2 SMNVEV (reference sequence). The CDR3 region is CASSRGPLPNEQFF. In nucleotides, the CDR3 is TGTGCCAGCAGCCGGGGGCCCCTACCCAATGAGCAGTTCTTC.

In its sample, this clonotype was seen a few times. The genes are TRBV7-2 and TRBJ1-6; weak D call: TRBD1 (5 bases). The CDR3 runs to 15 residues. CDR1 is SGHTA and CDR2 is FQGNSA in the germline V gene. Trimming removed 1 base at V and 10 bases at J, with 14 bases between. The CDR3 sequence is CASSLGGQGSSPLHF. The CDR3 DNA follows: TGTGCCAGCAGCTTAGGGGGTCAGGGAAGCTCACCCCTCCACTTT. Full variable domain (rest looked up from reference TRBV7-2 and TRBJ1-6): GAGVSQSPSNKVTEKGKDVELRCDPISGHTALYWYRQSLGQGLEFLIYFQGNSAPDKSGLPSDRFSAERTGGSVSTLTIQRTQQEDSAVYLCASSLGGQGSSPLHFGNGTRLTVT.

The CDR3 nucleotides are TGCGCCAGCAGCCCAGGGGGGACAGGGGCTAACAATGAGCAGTTCTTC. The encoded protein is CASSPGGTGANNEQFF. The chain links TRBV4-3 to TRBJ2-1; 10 bases map to TRBD1. The CDR3 is 16 residues long. Germline values: CDR1 LGHNA, CDR2 YSLEER. The trim removed 4 bases at V and 5 bases at J, leaving 8 bases unmatched.

The rearrangement links TRBV5-1 to TRBJ1-1; tentatively, D is TRBD1 (6 bases). V gave up 3 bases and J gave up 1 base, with 10 bases separating them. The length of the CDR3 is 14 residues. Germline V CDR1 and CDR2: SGHRS, YFSETQ. The CDR3 region has the DNA TGCGCCAGCAGCTGGGACACAGCGAACACTGAAGCTTTCTTT. Amino acid sequence: CASSWDTANTEAFF.

V usage is TRBV6-2 or TRBV6-3 and J usage is TRBJ1-2, with D unresolved. V gave up 5 bases and J gave up 2 bases, with 6 bases separating them. CDR1 and CDR2 from the germline V gene are MNHEY and SVGEGT. The CDR3 sequence is 12 residues long. The CDR3, as DNA: TGTGCCAGCAGTGGACGGAACTATGGCTACACCTTC. Amino acids: CASSGRNYGYTF.

This clonotype came up many times. This sequence joins TRBV7-2 and TRBJ2-1; TRBD2 matches at 10 bases. Unmatched junction bases numbered 7, after V lost 1 base and J lost 10 bases. The germline V gene has CDR1 SGHTA and CDR2 FQGNSA. The CDR3 covers 15 residues. The CDR3 region has the DNA TGTGCCAGCAGCTTAGTCCTAGCGGGGGCTGGAGAGCAGTTCTTC. Its translation: CASSLVLAGAGEQFF.

The chain joins TRBV12-3 or TRBV12-4 to TRBJ1-4; weak D call: TRBD1 (6 bases). Trimming took off 5 bases at V and 0 bases at J, with 10 bases between the two ends. This CDR3 has 15 amino acids. The CDR3 here is CASSPGQSTNEKLFF. In DNA, the CDR3 is TGTGCCAGCAGTCCCGGACAGTCAACTAATGAAAAACTGTTTTTT.